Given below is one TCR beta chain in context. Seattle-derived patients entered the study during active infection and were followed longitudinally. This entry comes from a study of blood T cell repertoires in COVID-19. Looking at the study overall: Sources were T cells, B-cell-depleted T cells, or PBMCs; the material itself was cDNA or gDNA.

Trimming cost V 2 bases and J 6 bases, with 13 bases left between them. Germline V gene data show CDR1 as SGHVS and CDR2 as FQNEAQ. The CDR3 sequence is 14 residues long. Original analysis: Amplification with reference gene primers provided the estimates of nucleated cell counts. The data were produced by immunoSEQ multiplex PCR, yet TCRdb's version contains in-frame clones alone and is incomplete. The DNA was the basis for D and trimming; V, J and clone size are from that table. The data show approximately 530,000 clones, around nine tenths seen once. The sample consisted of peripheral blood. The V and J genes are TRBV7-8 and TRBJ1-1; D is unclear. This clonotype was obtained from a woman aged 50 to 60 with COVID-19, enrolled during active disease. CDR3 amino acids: CASSLMLGGAEAFF. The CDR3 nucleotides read TGTGCCAGCAGCTTAATGTTGGGAGGCGCTGAAGCTTTCTTT.